This TCR beta chain appears in the sequencing data of a study of blood T cell repertoires in COVID-19. On the study more broadly: Collection of acute and convalescent COVID-19 samples took place in the United States, Italy and Spain. T cells, B-cell-depleted T cells, or PBMCs provided the cDNA or gDNA that served as material.

This table comes from immunoSEQ multiplex PCR, and its TCRdb copy is limited to in-frame clones, with some not included. This sample has about 140,000 clones; 81% occur once, and the top ten carry approximately 8%. V shed 5 bases and J 3 bases; nucleotides not matched to a gene: 3. The CDR3 is 13 amino acids. Germline loops: CDR1 SGHVS, CDR2 FQNEAQ. The specimen was peripheral blood. The source is a human donor in a cohort sampled during active COVID-19. The chain links TRBV7-8 to TRBJ2-7; 8 nucleotides agree with TRBD1. CDR3 sequence reads: CASSIGTGYEQYF. CDR3 DNA: TGTGCCAGCAGCATTGGGACAGGCTACGAGCAGTACTTC.